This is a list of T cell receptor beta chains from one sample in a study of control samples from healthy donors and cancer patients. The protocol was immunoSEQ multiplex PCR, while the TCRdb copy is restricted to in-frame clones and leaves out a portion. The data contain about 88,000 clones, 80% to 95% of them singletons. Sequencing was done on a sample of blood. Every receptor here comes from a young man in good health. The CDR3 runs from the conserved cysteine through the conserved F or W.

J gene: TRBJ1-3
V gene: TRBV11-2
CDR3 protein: CASSRGNTIYF

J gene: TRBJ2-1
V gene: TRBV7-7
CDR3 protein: CASLTQTGTREQFF

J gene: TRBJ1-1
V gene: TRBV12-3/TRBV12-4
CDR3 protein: CASRAPGYPEAFF

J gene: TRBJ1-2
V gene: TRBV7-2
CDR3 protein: CASSLEPASYGYTF

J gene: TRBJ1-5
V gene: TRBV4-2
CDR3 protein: CASSQGQGINQPQHF

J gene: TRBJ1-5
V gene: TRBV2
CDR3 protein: CASSEGTWGNQPQHF

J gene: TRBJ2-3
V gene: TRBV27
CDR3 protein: CASYPLRGTDTDTQYF

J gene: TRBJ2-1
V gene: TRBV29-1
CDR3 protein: CSVEEQRHSSYNEQFF

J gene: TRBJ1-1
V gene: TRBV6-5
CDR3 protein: CASRPTSGGNTEAFF

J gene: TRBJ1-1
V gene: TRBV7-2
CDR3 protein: CASSLMAEMNTEAFF

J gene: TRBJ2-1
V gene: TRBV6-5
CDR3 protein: CASSYSTGGAYNEQFF

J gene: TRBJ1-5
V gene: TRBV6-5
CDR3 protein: CASAMMGQGQPQHF

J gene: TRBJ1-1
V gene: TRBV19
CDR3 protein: CASSNPENTEAFF

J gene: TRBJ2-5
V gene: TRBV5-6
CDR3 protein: CASSGGRLATPETQYF

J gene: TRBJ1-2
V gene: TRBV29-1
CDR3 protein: CSAQDREVHGYTF

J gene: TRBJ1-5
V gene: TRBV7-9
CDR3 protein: CASSLRGDQPQHF

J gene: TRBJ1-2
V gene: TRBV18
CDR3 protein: CASSPTVPGQGAPAAYGYTF

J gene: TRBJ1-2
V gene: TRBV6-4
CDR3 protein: CASSDQTDLGYTF

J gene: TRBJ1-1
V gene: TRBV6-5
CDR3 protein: CASHHMNTEAFF

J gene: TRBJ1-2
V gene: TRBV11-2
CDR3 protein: CASSLYETANYGYTF

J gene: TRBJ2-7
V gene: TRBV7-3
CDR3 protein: CASSLWPGTYEQYF

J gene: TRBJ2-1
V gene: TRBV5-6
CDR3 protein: CASSTLGAINEQFF

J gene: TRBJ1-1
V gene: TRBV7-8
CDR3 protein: CASEGQGTEAFF

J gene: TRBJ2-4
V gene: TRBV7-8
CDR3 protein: CASSLFGQLAKNIQYF

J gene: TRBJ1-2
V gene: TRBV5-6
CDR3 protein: CASSPGQGNYGYTF

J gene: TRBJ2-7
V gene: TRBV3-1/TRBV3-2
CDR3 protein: CASSQTWGTIYEQYF

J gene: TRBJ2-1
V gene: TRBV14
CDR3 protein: CASSQVGGGEQFF

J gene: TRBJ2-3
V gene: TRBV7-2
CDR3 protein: CASSVREFDTQYF

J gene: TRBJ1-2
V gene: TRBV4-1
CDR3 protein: CASSLGGTKSYGYTF

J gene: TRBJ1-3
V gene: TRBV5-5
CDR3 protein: CASSLGDIGGNTIYF

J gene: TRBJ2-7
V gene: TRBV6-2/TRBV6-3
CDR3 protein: CASSYRRRDYEQYF

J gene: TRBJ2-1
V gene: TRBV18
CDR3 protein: CASSPIRLASYNEQFF

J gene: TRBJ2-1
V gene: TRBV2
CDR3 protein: CASSDEAVHEQFF

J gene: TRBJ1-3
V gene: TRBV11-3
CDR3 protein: CASSAGQGSSAGNTIYF

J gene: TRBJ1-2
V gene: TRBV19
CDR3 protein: CASSIDGRGYTF

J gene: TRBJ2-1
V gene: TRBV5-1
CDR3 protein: CASSLAGTSYEQFF

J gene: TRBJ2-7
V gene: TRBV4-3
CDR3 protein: CASSQGTSGFYEQYF

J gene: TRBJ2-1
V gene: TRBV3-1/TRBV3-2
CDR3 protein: CASSQGRNYNEQFF

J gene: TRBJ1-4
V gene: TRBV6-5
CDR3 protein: CASSWRGSEKLFF

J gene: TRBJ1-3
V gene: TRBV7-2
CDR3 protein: CASSLLLFDRAGNTIYF